Listed here is a single T cell receptor beta chain. Its target is not known. TCRdb keeps only in-frame clones here, not all; method: immunoSEQ multiplex PCR. Here the sample spans 150,000 to 200,000 clones, under 95% being singletons. This sample is part of a study of cytomegalovirus exposure and HLA in healthy donors. Study-level information: A later analysis reported the 100 to 150 validation repertoires used the same platform as the roughly 700 first-cohort repertoires. Study results and limitations: That first-cohort TCR clusters tended to co-occur in the 120 or so validation repertoires was found in a later analysis. Most sequenced TCRs were rare (though some public TCRs occurred in many donors). The study flagged some 170 TCR beta chains as cytomegalovirus-associated.

Trimming removed 0 bases from V and 4 bases from J, with 13 bases in between. The CDR3 loop spans 15 amino acids. Germline CDR1 and CDR2: SGHNT and YYREEE (reference sequence). This sequence joins TRBV5-4 and TRBJ1-1; D may be TRBD1 (6 bases). The TCR comes from a young woman in good health and CMV-seropositive. The sample was PBMCs. The CDR3 spells CASSLDSSGATEAFF. The CDR3 bases are TGTGCCAGCAGCTTGGATAGTTCAGGGGCCACTGAAGCTTTCTTT.